Following are 2 T cell receptor beta chains from one sample sequenced in a study of CD8+ T cells in alopecia areata. The sequencing template was cDNA reverse transcribed from extracted RNA. Only in-frame clones appear in the TCRdb table, and some are missing; sequencing was by immunoSEQ multiplex PCR. In the table there are about 150,000 clones, around 87% of which are singletons. Sequencing used CD8+ T cells sorted from blood, obtained at week 0. Receptors originate from a human donor with alopecia areata.

The rearrangement uses TRBV29-1 and TRBJ2-1, with unresolved D. Germline CDR1 SQVTM, CDR2 ANQGSEA. This CDR3 has 12 amino acids. The germline V and J ends were trimmed by 4 bases and 7 bases, with 11 bases remaining between them. CDR3 DNA: TGCAGCGTTGTTGGGATGTGGAATGAGCAGTTCTTC. Amino acid sequence: CSVVGMWNEQFF.

The gene calls are TRBV7-6 and TRBJ2-7; perhaps TRBD2 as D (6 bases). V was cut by 2 bases and J by 4 bases, with 18 bases left in between. Germline CDR1 and CDR2: SGHVS and FNYEAQ. CDR3 size: 16 residues. CDR3 nucleotide sequence: TGTGCCAGCAGCTTATCTCACCCCGGAGGGAGTTACGAGCAGTACTTC. Its translation: CASSLSHPGGSYEQYF. The whole variable domain, filled in from reference TRBV7-6 and TRBJ2-7, reads GAGVSQSPRYKVTKRGQDVALRCDPISGHVSLYWYRQALGQGPEFLTYFNYEAQQDKSGLPNDRFSAERPEGSISTLTIQRTEQRDSAMYRCASSLSHPGGSYEQYFGPGTRLTVT.